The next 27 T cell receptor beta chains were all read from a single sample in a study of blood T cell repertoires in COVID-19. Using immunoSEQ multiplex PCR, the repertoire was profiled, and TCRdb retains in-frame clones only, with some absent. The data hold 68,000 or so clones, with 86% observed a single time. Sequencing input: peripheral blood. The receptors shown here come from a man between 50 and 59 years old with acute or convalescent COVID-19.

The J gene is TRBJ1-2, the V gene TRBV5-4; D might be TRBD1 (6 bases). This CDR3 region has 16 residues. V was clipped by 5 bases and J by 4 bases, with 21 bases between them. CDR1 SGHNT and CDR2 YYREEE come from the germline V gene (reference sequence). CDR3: CASRTGTVSSFYGYTF. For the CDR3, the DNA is TGTGCCAGCAGAACAGGGACGGTTTCCTCCTTCTATGGCTACACCTTC.

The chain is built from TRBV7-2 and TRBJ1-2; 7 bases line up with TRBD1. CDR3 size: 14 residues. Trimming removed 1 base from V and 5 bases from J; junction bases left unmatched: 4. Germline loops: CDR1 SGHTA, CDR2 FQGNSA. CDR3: CASSLVPGQYGYTF. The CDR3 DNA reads TGTGCCAGCAGCTTAGTTCCGGGACAGTATGGCTACACCTTC.

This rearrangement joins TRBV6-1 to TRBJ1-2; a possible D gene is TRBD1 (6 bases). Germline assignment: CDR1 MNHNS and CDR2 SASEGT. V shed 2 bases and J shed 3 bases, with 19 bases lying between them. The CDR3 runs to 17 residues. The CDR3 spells CASSESILEAGDYGYTF. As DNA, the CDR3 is TGTGCCAGCAGTGAAAGCATCTTGGAGGCAGGGGACTATGGCTACACCTTC.

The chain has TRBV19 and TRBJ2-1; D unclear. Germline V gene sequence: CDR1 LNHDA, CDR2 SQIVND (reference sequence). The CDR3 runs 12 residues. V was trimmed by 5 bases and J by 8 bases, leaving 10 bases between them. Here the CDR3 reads CASSAEFDEQFF. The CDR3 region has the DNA TGTGCCAGTAGTGCCGAGTTCGATGAGCAGTTCTTC.

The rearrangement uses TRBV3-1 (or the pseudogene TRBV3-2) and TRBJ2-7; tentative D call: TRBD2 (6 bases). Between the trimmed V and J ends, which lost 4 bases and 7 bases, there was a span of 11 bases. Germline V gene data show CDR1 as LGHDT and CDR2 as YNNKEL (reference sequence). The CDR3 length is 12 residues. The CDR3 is CASSRLGGEQYF. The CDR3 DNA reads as TGTGCCAGCAGCCGACTGGGAGGTGAGCAGTACTTC.

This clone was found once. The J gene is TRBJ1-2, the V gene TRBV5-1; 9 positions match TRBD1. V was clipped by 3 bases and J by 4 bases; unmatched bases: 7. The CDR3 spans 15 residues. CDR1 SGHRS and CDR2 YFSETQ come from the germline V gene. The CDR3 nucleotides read TGCGCCAGCAGCTCAAGGACAGGGGCGGTCTATGGCTACACCTTC. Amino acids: CASSSRTGAVYGYTF.

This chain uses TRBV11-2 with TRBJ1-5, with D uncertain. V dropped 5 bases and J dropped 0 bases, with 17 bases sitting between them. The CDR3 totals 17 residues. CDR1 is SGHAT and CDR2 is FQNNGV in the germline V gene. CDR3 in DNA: TGTGCCAGCAGCGTATTCAGTACCGCCCATAGCAATCAGCCCCAGCATTTT. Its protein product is CASSVFSTAHSNQPQHF. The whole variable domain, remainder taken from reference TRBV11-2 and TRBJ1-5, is EAGVAQSPRYKIIEKRQSVAFWCNPISGHATLYWYQQILGQGPKLLIQFQNNGVVDDSQLPKDRFSAERLKGVDSTLKIQPAKLEDSAVYLCASSVFSTAHSNQPQHFGDGTRLSIL.

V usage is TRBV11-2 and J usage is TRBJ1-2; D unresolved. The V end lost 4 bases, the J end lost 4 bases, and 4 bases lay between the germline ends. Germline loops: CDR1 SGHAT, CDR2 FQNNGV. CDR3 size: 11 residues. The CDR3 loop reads CASSSIYGYTF. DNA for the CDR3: TGTGCCAGCAGCTCTATCTATGGCTACACCTTC.

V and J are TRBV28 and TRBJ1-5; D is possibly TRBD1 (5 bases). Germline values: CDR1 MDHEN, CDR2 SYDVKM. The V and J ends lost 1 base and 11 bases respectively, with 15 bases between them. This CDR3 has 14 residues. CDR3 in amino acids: CASSLSRVRGAQHF. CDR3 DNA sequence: TGTGCCAGCAGTTTATCACGGGTCCGGGGGGCCCAGCATTTT.

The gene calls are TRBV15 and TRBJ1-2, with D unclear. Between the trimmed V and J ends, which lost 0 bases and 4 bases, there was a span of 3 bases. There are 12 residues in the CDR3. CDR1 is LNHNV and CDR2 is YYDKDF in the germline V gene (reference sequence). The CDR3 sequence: CATSRDSYGYTF. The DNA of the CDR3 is TGTGCCACCAGCAGAGATAGCTATGGCTACACCTTC.

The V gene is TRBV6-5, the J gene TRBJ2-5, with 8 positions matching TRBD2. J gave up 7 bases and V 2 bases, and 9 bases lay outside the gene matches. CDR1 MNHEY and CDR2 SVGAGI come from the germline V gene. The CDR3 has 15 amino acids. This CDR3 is CASSYTWTSRGTQYF. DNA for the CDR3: TGTGCCAGCAGTTACACCTGGACTAGCAGAGGGACCCAGTACTTC.

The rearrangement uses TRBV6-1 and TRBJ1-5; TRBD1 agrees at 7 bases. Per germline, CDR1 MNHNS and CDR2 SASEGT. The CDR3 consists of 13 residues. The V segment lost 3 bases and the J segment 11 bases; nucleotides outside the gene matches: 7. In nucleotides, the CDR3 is TGTGCCAGCAGTGACCTCGACAGGGTGGCCCAGCATTTT. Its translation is CASSDLDRVAQHF.

The CDR3 reads CASSGQQGARWNEQFF. CDR3 coding DNA: TGCGCCAGCAGCGGTCAACAGGGGGCTCGGTGGAATGAGCAGTTCTTC. The chain recombines TRBV4-1 with TRBJ2-1; 9 bases are a match to TRBD1. From germline, CDR1 is MGHRA and CDR2 YSYEKL. V lost 5 bases, J lost 7 bases, and 12 bases stayed unmatched. The CDR3 covers 16 residues.

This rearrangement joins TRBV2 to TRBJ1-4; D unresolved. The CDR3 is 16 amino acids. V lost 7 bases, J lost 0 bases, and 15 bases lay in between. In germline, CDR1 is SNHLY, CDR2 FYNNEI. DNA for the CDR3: TGTGCCAGCATACTCCTCGGGGATCCAACTAATGAAAAACTGTTTTTT. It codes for CASILLGDPTNEKLFF. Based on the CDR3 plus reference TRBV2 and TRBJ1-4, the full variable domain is EPEVTQTPSHQVTQMGQEVILRCVPISNHLYFYWYRQILGQKVEFLVSFYNNEISEKSEIFDDQFSVERPDGSNFTLKIRSTKLEDSAMYFCASILLGDPTNEKLFFGSGTQLSVL.

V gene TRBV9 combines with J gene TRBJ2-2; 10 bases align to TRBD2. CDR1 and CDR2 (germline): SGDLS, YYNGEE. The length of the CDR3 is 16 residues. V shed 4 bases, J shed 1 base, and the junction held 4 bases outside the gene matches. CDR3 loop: CASSPRLAGNTGELFF. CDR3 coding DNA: TGTGCCAGCAGCCCTCGACTAGCGGGGAACACCGGGGAGCTGTTTTTT. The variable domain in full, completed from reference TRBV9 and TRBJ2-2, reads DSGVTQTPKHLITATGQRVTLRCSPRSGDLSVYWYQQSLDQGLQFLIQYYNGEERAKGNILERFSAQQFPDLHSELNLSSLELGDSALYFCASSPRLAGNTGELFFGEGSRLTVL.

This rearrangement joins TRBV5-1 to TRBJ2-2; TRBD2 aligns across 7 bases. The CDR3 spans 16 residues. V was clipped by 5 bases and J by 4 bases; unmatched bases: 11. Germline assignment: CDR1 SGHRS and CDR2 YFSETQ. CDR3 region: CASRGTSVGGTGELFF. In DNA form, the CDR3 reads TGCGCCAGCAGAGGTACTAGCGTAGGTGGCACCGGGGAGCTGTTTTTT.

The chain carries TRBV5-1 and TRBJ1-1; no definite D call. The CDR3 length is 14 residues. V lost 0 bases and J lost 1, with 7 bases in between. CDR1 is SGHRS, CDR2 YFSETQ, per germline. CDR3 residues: CASSLGAQNTEAFF. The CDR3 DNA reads TGCGCCAGCAGCTTGGGGGCACAGAACACTGAAGCTTTCTTT.

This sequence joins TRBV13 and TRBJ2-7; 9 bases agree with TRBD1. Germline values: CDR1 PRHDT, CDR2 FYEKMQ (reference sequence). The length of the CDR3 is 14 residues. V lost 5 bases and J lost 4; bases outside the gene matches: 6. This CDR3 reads CASSKTGGLYEQYF. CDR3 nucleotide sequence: TGTGCCAGCAGCAAAACAGGGGGCCTGTACGAGCAGTACTTC.

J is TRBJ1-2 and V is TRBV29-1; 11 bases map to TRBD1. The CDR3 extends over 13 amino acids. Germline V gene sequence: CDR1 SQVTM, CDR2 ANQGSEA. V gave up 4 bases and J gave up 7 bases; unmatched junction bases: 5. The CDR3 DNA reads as TGCAGCGTTGCCCGGACAGGGGGCGTTGGCTACACCTTC. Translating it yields CSVARTGGVGYTF.

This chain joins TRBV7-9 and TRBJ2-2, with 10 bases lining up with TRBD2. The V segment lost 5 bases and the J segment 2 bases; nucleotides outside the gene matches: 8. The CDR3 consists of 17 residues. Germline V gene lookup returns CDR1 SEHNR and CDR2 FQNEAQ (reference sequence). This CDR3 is CASSNGLAGANTGELFF. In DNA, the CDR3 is TGTGCCAGCAGCAATGGTCTAGCGGGGGCAAACACCGGGGAGCTGTTTTTT.

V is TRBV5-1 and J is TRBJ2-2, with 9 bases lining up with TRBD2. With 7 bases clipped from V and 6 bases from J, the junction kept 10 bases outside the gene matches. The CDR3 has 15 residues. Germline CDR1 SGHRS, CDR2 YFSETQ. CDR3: CASQTGLAGAGELFF. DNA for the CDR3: TGCGCCAGCCAGACGGGACTAGCTGGGGCCGGGGAGCTGTTTTTT.

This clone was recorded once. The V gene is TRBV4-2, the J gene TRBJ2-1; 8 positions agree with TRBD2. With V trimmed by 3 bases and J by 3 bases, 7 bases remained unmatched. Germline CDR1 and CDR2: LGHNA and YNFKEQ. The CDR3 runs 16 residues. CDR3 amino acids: CASSHSGTRNYNEQFF. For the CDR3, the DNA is TGTGCCAGCAGCCATTCCGGGACTAGAAACTACAATGAGCAGTTCTTC.

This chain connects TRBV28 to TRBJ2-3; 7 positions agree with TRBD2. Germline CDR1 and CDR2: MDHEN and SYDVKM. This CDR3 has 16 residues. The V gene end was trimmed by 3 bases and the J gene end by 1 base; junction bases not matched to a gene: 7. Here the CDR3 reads CASSLPGTIRTDTQYF. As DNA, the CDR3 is TGTGCCAGCAGTTTGCCCGGGACTATTCGCACAGATACGCAGTATTTT.

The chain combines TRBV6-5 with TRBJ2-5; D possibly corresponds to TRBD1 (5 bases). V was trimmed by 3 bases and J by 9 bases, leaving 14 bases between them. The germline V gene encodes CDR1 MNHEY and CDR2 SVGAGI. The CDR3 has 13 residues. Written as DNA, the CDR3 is TGTGCCAGCAGTTATAGTGGGCCAGGGCCCCAGTACTTC. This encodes CASSYSGPGPQYF.

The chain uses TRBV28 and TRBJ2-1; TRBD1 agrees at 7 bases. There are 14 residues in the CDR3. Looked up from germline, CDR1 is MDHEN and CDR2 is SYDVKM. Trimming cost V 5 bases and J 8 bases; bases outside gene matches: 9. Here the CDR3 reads CASSDYRGLDEQFF. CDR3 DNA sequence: TGTGCCAGCAGTGACTACAGGGGTCTCGATGAGCAGTTCTTC.

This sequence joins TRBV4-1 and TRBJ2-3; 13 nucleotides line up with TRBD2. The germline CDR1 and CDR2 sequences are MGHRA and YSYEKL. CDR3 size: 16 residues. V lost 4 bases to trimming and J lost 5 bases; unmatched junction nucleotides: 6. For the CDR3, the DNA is TGCGCCAGCAGCCGGGGGACTAGCGGGGAGAAAGATACGCAGTATTTT. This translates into CASSRGTSGEKDTQYF.

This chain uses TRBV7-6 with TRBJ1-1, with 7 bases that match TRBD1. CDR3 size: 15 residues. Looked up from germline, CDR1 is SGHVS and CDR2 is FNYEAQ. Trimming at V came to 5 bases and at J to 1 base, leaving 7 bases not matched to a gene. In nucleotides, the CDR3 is TGTGCCAGCAGCCTTCAGGGGGTGGAGAACACTGAAGCTTTCTTT. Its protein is CASSLQGVENTEAFF.